The rows below give T cell receptor beta chains drawn from one sample of a study of CD8+CD57+ T cells in acquired aplastic anemia. MiXCR, applied by TCRdb to the reads, yields one record per CDR3 protein. The sample carries 200,000 or so distinct CDR3 sequences, 48% recorded once. The sequenced material came from sorted CD4+, CD8+, or CD8+CD57+ T cells (not recorded which) from PBMCs. The receptors stem from a human donor with aplastic anemia. CDR3s include the opening cysteine and the closing phenylalanine or tryptophan. Clone size appears in some rows only: once, few, many, or a class for an expanded clone.

J	size	V	CDR3
TRBJ1-2	.	TRBV20-1	CSASLQGRGYTF
TRBJ1-3	.	TRBV19	CASSLLQGARNTTYF
TRBJ1-4	.	TRBV7-6	CASSLTGRAGEKLFF
TRBJ1-1	many	TRBV12-3/TRBV12-4	CASSPSWGDTEAFF
TRBJ2-2	.	TRBV2	CASGDRPTGELFF
TRBJ2-5	.	TRBV5-4	CASSFPDREETQYF
TRBJ2-3	.	TRBV24-1	CATSDPTSGRAGLADTQYF
TRBJ2-4	.	TRBV19	CASSINRGKNIQYF
TRBJ2-7	few	TRBV29-1	CSVEDPVESYEQYF
TRBJ1-2	.	TRBV20-1	CSARDTGTYGYTF
TRBJ2-3	.	TRBV10-3	CAIQGAFSTDTQYF
TRBJ1-6	.	TRBV2	CASSGRESSYNSPLHF
TRBJ1-5	many	TRBV5-1	CASSLAGGNQPQHF
TRBJ1-1	.	TRBV29-1	CSSGHANTEAFF
TRBJ1-2	many	TRBV7-2	CASRRQGLNGYTF
TRBJ1-1	many	TRBV19	CASSMAGEAFF
TRBJ2-5	.	TRBV20-1	CSAIEDLMGETQYF